This T cell receptor (beta chain) was observed in a study of response to subunit inactivated influenza vaccine. General study results and limits: The authors proposed limited new T cell recruitment per seasonal influenza vaccination.

TCRdb recomputed calls from the RT-PCR reads with MiXCR, one row per CDR3 protein. Of 530,000 or so distinct CDR3 sequences in the sample, 12% are singletons; the top ten hold about 10%. For this clonotype: Its antigen remains unidentified.

Unmatched junction bases numbered 2, after V lost 1 base and J lost 5 bases. Germline CDR1 and CDR2: LGHDT and YNNKEL (reference sequence). The CDR3 runs to 14 residues. The chain has TRBV3-1 and TRBJ1-2; TRBD1 matches at 9 bases. The TCR comes from a man in his forties or fifties who received an inactivated influenza vaccine. Here the sequenced sample was PBMCs from blood, taken on the day of vaccination. CDR3 residues: CASSQAGQGYGYTF. The CDR3 DNA is TGTGCCAGCAGCCAAGCGGGACAGGGTTATGGCTACACCTTC.